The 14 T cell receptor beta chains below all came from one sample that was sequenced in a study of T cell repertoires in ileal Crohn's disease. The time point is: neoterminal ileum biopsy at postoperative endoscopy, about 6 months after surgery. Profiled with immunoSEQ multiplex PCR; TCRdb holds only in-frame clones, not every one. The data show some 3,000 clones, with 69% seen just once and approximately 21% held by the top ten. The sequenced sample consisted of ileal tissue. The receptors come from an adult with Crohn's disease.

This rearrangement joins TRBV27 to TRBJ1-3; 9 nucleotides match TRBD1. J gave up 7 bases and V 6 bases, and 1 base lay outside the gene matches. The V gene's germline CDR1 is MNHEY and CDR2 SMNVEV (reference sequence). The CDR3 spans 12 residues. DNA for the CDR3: TGTGCCAGCAGGGACAGGGGTAACACCATATATTTT. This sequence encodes CASRDRGNTIYF.

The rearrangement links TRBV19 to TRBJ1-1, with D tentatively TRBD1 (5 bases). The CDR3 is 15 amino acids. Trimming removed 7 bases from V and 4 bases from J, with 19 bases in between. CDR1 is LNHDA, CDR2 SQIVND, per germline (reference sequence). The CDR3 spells CASTFAGVGFTEAFF. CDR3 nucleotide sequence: TGTGCCAGTACCTTTGCGGGGGTAGGGTTCACTGAAGCTTTCTTT.

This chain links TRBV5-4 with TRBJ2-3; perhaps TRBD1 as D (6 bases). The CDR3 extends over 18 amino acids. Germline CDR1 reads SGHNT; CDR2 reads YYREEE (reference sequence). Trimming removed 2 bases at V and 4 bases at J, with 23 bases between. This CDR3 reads CASSLLVGLTGPPDTQYF. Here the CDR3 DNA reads TGTGCCAGCAGCTTATTGGTTGGATTGACAGGCCCCCCAGATACGCAGTATTTT.

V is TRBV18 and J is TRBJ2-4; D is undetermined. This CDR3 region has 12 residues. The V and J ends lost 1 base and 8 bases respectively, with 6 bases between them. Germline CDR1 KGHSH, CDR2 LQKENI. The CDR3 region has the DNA TGTGCCAGCTCACCACAACCGGACATTCAGTACTTC. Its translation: CASSPQPDIQYF.

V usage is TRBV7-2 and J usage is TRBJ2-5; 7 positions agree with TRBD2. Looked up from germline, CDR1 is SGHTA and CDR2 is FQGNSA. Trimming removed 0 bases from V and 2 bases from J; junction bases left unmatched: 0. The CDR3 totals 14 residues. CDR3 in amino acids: CASSLAGGQETQYF. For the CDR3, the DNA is TGTGCCAGCAGCTTAGCGGGGGGGCAAGAGACCCAGTACTTC.

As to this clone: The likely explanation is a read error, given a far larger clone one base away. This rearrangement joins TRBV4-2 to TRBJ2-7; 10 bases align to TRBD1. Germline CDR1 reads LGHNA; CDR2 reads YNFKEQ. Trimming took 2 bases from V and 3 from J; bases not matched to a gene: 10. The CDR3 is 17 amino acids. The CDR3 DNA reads TGTGCCAGCAGCCAACCCCTTGGGGGGACAGGGGACTACGAGCAGTACTTC. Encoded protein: CASSQPLGGTGDYEQYF.

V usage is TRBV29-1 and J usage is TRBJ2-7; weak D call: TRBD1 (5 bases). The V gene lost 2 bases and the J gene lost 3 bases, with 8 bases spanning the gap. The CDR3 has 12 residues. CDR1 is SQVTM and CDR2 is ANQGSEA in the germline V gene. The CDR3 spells CSVESRDYEQYF. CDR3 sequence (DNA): TGCAGCGTTGAAAGCAGGGACTACGAGCAGTACTTC.

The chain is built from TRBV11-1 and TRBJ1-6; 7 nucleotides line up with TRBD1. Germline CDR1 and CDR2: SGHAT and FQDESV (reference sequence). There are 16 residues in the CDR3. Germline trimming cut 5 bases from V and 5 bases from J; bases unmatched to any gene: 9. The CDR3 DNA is TGTGCCAGCAGCCACGGGACGACAGGGAATAATTCACCCCTCCACTTT. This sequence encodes CASSHGTTGNNSPLHF.

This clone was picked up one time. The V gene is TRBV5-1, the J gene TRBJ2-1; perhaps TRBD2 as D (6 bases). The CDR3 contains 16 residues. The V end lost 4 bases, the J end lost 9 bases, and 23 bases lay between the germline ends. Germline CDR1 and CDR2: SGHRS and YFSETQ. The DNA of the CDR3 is TGCGCCAGCAGCCCCCTGGGGAGGACGGCGTTTGGTGAGCAGTTCTTC. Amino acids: CASSPLGRTAFGEQFF.

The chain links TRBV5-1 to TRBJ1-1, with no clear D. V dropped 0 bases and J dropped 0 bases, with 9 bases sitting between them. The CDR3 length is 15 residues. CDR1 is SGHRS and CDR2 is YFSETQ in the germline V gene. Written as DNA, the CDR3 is TGCGCCAGCAGCTTGGTTTTCGGGGTGAACACTGAAGCTTTCTTT. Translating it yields CASSLVFGVNTEAFF. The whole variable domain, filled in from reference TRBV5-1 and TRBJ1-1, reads KAGVTQTPRYLIKTRGQQVTLSCSPISGHRSVSWYQQTPGQGLQFLFEYFSETQRNKGNFPGRFSGRQFSNSRSEMNVSTLELGDSALYLCASSLVFGVNTEAFFGQGTRLTVV.

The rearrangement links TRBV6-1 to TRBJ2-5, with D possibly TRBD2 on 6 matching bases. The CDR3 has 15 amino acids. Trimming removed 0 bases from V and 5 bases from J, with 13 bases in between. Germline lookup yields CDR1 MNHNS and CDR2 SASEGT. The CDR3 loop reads CASSEAPRGGETQYF. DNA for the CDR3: TGTGCCAGCAGTGAAGCACCGCGGGGAGGTGAGACCCAGTACTTC.

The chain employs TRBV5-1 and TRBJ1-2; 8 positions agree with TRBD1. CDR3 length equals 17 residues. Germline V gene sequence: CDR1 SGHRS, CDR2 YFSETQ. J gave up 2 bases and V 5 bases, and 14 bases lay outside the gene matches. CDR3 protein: CASSSRHAGGANYGYTF. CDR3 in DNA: TGCGCCAGCAGTTCGAGACATGCAGGGGGCGCGAACTATGGCTACACCTTC. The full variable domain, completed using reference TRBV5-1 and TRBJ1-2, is KAGVTQTPRYLIKTRGQQVTLSCSPISGHRSVSWYQQTPGQGLQFLFEYFSETQRNKGNFPGRFSGRQFSNSRSEMNVSTLELGDSALYLCASSSRHAGGANYGYTFGSGTRLTVV.

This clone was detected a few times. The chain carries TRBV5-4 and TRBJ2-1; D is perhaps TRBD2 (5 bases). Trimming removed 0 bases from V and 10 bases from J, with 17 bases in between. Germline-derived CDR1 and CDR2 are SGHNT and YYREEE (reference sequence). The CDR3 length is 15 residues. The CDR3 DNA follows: TGTGCCAGCAGCTTGGGACTGGGCTCGGAGGTAGAGCAGTTCTTC. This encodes CASSLGLGSEVEQFF.

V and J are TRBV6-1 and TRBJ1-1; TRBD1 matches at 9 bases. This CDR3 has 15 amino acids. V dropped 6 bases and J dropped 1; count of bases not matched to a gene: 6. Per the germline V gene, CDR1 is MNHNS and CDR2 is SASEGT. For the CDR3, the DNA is TGTGCCAGCAGAAAGAACAGGGGGCCGAACACTGAAGCTTTCTTT. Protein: CASRKNRGPNTEAFF.